The 11 T cell receptor beta chains given below trace back to one sample, sequenced in a study of post-analysis software for immune sequencing data. Their recognized antigens are unknown. Included in the TCR beta cDNA libraries were unique molecular identifiers. One entry per CDR3 protein results from TCRdb running MiXCR on the PCR reads. Of hundreds of thousands of distinct CDR3 sequences listed, around 47% were seen once; the top ten hold 1.7%. General study findings and limits: TRBV5-6, TRBV5-1 and TRBV20-1 belonged to a set of roughly 5 TRBV segments that were more frequent in patients than controls.

Sequenced sample: blood. The source of these receptors is a girl aged 10 to 17 with multiple sclerosis.

The CDR3 DNA follows: TGTGCCAGCACTTCGGACGGGAGCTCCTACAATGAGCAGTTCTTC. It encodes CASTSDGSSYNEQFF. The chain combines TRBV12-3 or TRBV12-4 with TRBJ2-1; a weak D match, TRBD2 (6 bases). The ends were cut back, 7 bases at V and 0 bases at J, with 13 bases in the middle. CDR3 length: 15 residues.

The J gene is TRBJ2-5, the V gene TRBV5-1; 10 nucleotides match TRBD2. Germline CDR1 is SGHRS and CDR2 is YFSETQ. The CDR3 extends over 19 amino acids. V was pared by 1 base and J by 2 bases, with 14 bases of the junction left unmatched. CDR3 coding DNA: TGCGCCAGCAGCTTGTATTTTGTGAGCGGGAGGGCCGGGCAAGAGACCCAGTACTTC. This translates into CASSLYFVSGRAGQETQYF.

This clonotype was seen ten or more times. J is TRBJ2-5 and V is TRBV27; TRBD1 aligns across 8 bases. The germline gives CDR1 MNHEY, CDR2 SMNVEV (reference sequence). V was clipped by 5 bases and J by 5 bases; unmatched bases: 13. The CDR3 spans 16 residues. CDR3 residues: CASSLVPRTGSETQYF. CDR3 DNA: TGTGCCAGCAGTCTAGTCCCTCGGACAGGGTCGGAGACCCAGTACTTC.

This clonotype appeared a few times. This chain joins TRBV24-1 and TRBJ2-1, with 9 nucleotides matching TRBD2. V lost 3 bases, J lost 4 bases, and 9 bases stayed unmatched. The CDR3 is 17 amino acids. CDR1 is KGHDR, CDR2 SFDVKD, per germline. CDR3 sequence (DNA): TGTGCCACCAGTGATGTCCTCCGAGCGGGAGGTTACAATGAGCAGTTCTTC. This codes for CATSDVLRAGGYNEQFF.

The chain employs TRBV12-3 or TRBV12-4 and TRBJ2-3; no firm D call. The CDR3 consists of 14 residues. V lost 7 bases to trimming and J lost 5 bases, with 16 bases between them. The CDR3 protein is CASTHPATGDTQYF. CDR3 in DNA: TGTGCCAGCACCCATCCGGCAACGGGAGATACGCAGTATTTT.

The chain couples TRBV7-9 to TRBJ2-3, with unresolved D. V lost 5 bases and J lost 6, with 15 bases in between. This CDR3 has 14 amino acids. The V gene's germline CDR1 is SEHNR and CDR2 FQNEAQ (reference sequence). Here the CDR3 reads CASSRPLSEDTQYF. The CDR3 DNA reads as TGTGCCAGCAGCCGACCTTTATCGGAGGATACGCAGTATTTT.

The chain employs TRBV20-1 and TRBJ2-5; 9 bases align to TRBD2. After removal of 2 bases from V and 1 base from J, the junction contained 8 bases not matched to a gene. The CDR3 contains 16 residues. CDR1 is DFQATT, CDR2 SNEGSKA, per germline (reference sequence). The CDR3 DNA sequence: TGCAGTGCTAGAAGGGCTGGCGGGGGGGCCCAAGAGACCCAGTACTTC. This translates into CSARRAGGGAQETQYF.

This clonotype was seen more than once but under ten times. This rearrangement joins TRBV12-3 or TRBV12-4 to TRBJ2-7, with D possibly called TRBD1 or TRBD2 (5 bases each). CDR3 length equals 13 residues. V gave up 9 bases and J gave up 2 bases, with 14 bases separating them. CDR3 residues: CASGRDETYEQYF. As DNA, the CDR3 is TGTGCCAGTGGCAGGGACGAAACCTACGAGCAGTACTTC.

This chain joins TRBV27 and TRBJ2-3, with D possibly being TRBD1 (6 bases). CDR3 length equals 14 residues. Trimming pared 4 bases from V and 2 bases from J, leaving 10 bases between. The V gene's germline CDR1 is MNHEY and CDR2 SMNVEV (reference sequence). For the CDR3, the DNA is TGTGCCAGCAGTTACAGGGACCTCACAGATACGCAGTATTTT. Translating it yields CASSYRDLTDTQYF.

The chain has TRBV4-1 and TRBJ2-5; 7 bases agree with TRBD2. Trimming removed 1 base from V and 4 bases from J; junction bases left unmatched: 12. The CDR3 runs to 17 residues. CDR1 and CDR2 from the germline V gene are MGHRA and YSYEKL. The CDR3 DNA follows: TGCGCCAGCAGCCAAGGCGGCCGCGGCGGGAGTACAGAGACCCAGTACTTC. It encodes CASSQGGRGGSTETQYF.

With regard to this clonotype: At one end the junction does not follow the germline gene, possibly because of a read error. The J gene is TRBJ2-7, the V gene TRBV3-1; no reliable D call. The CDR3 spans 11 residues. The germline gives CDR1 LGHDT, CDR2 YNNKEL (reference sequence). CDR3 amino acids: CASSQGYERYF. CDR3 bases: TGTGCCAGCAGCCAGGGTTACGAGCGGTACTTC.